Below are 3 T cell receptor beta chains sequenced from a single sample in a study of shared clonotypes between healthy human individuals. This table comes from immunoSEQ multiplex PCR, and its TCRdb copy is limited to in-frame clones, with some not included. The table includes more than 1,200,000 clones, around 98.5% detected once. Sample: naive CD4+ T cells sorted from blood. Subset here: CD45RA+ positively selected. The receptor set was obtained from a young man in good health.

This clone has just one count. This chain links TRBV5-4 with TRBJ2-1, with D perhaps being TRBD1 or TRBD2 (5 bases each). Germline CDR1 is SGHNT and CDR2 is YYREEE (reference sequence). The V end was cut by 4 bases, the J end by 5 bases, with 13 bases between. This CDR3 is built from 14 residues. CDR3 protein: CASSPRDQDNEQFF. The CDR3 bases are TGTGCCAGCAGCCCCCGGGACCAAGACAATGAGCAGTTCTTC.

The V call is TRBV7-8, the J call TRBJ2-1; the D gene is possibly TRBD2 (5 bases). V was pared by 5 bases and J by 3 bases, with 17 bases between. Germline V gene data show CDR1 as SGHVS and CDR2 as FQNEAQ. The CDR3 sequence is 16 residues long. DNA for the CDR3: TGTGCCAGCAGCGCCCGACTAAAGAATTACTACAATGAGCAGTTCTTC. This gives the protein CASSARLKNYYNEQFF.

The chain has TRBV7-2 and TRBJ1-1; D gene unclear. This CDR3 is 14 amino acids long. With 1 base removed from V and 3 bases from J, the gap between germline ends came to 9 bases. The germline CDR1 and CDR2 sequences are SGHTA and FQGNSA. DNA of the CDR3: TGTGCCAGCAGCTTAGTCCAGGACGACACTGAAGCTTTCTTT. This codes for CASSLVQDDTEAFF.